This record covers a single TCR beta chain. Antigen: not known. This CDR3 contains 17 residues. V shed 4 bases, J shed 3 bases, and the junction held 12 bases outside the gene matches. Germline CDR1 is SGHTS and CDR2 is YDEGEE. The sample is drawn from a study of chemoradiotherapy in HPV16-positive cancers. Overall study context: Candidate HPV-specific T-cell clones and common TCR motifs came from functional assays in a couple of HPV16-positive patients. Findings of the study overall: In HPV16-positive patients, HPV-responsive T-cell expansion tracked better recurrence-free survival. Non-HPV-specific T cells did not expand in tumors during treatment, whereas candidate HPV-specific clones and E7-related motifs did.

The repertoire was sequenced with immunoSEQ multiplex PCR; TCRdb's copy has only in-frame clones and lacks some. The table lists 30,000 or so clones, more than 70% of them singletons. Samples were taken several times over chemoradiotherapy. This specimen consisted of blood, obtained from a patient who underwent chemoradiotherapy. The TCR was taken from a human donor with HPV-associated anogenital cancer. V is TRBV5-8 and J is TRBJ2-3; 9 bases are a match to TRBD1. CDR3 sequence: CASSRPPGTGFTDTQYF. DNA of the CDR3: TGTGCCAGCAGCCGACCACCCGGGACAGGGTTTACAGATACGCAGTATTTT. Using reference TRBV5-8 and TRBJ2-3 for the parts outside the CDR3, the full variable domain is EAGVTQSPTHLIKTRGQQATLRCSPISGHTSVYWYQQALGLGLQFLLWYDEGEERNRGNFPPRFSGRQFPNYSSELNVNALELEDSALYLCASSRPPGTGFTDTQYFGPGTRLTVL.